The sequence of this TCR beta chain was determined in a study of liver allograft versus peripheral blood T cells. Turning to the study itself: A comparison was made between T cell receptor repertoires in transplanted livers and those in recipients' peripheral blood.

TCRdb independently ran MiXCR on the reads; one entry per CDR3 protein. The repertoire consists of fewer than 3,500 distinct CDR3 sequences, with roughly 15% occurring once and the leading ten covering approximately 3.3%. By proportion, this clonotype is medium-sized (0.01 to 0.1%). This CDR3 is 14 amino acids long. Germline CDR1 and CDR2: MDHEN and SYDVKM. V was shortened by 3 bases and J by 9 bases, with 12 bases between the two germline ends. V and J are TRBV28 and TRBJ1-6; no clear D. This sequence originates from a human patient who had a liver transplant. A subset of T cells may come from the graft donor. As DNA, the CDR3 is TGTGCCAGCAGTTTCGCGGTTGTTTCTTCACCCCTCCACTTT. Translating gives CASSFAVVSSPLHF.